This TCR beta chain was obtained from a study of blood T cell repertoires in COVID-19. From germline, CDR1 is SGHVS and CDR2 FQNEAQ. This CDR3 contains 17 residues. J lost 2 bases, V lost 0 bases, and 7 bases had no gene match. Repertoires were generated with immunoSEQ multiplex PCR, while TCRdb's copy carries only in-frame clones and drops some. The sample consists of roughly 200,000 clones, roughly 80% of them appearing once. The clonotype comes from a man aged 45 to 65 with active or convalescent COVID-19. The V call is TRBV7-8, the J call TRBJ2-5; 9 nucleotides align to TRBD1. The material sequenced was peripheral blood. Written as DNA, the CDR3 is TGTGCCAGCAGCTTAGCAAGGAGACAGGGGGTACAAGAGACCCAGTACTTC. It yields the protein CASSLARRQGVQETQYF.